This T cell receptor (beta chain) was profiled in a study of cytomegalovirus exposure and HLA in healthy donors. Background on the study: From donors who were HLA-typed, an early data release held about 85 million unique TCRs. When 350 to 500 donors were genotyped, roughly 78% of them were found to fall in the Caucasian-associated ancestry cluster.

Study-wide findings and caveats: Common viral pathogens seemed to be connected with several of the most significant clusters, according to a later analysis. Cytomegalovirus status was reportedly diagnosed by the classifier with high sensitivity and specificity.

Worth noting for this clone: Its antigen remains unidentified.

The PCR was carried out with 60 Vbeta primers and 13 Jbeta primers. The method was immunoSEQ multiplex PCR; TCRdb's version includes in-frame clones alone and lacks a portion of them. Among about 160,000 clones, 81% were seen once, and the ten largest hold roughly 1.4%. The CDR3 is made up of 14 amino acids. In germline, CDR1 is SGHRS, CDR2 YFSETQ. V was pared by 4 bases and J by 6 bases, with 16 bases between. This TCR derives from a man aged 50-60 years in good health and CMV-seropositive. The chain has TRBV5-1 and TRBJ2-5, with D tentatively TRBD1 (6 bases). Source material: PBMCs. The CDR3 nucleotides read TGCGCCAGCAGCGTATTACAGGGTGGGCAGACCCAGTACTTC. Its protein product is CASSVLQGGQTQYF.